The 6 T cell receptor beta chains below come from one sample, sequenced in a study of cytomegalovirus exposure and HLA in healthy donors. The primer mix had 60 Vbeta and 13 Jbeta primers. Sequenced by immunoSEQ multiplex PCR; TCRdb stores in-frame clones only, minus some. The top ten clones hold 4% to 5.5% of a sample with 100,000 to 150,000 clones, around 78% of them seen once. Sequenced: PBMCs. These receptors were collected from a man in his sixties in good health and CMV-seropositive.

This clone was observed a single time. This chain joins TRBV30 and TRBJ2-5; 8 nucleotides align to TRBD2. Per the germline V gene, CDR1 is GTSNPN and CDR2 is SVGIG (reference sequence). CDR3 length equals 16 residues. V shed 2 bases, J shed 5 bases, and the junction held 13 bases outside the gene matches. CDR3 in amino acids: CAWSSPRSGGLETQYF. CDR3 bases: TGTGCCTGGAGTAGCCCAAGGAGCGGGGGCCTCGAGACCCAGTACTTC.

The CDR3 bases are TGTGCCAGCAGCGTGGGTAGCGGGGGTTACTACGAGCAGTACTTC. It specifies CASSVGSGGYYEQYF. The chain couples TRBV9 to TRBJ2-7; 9 bases map to TRBD2. The junction had 6 bases not matched to a gene; V was cut back by 2 bases and J by 3 bases. This CDR3 is built from 15 residues. Germline V gene lookup returns CDR1 SGDLS and CDR2 YYNGEE.

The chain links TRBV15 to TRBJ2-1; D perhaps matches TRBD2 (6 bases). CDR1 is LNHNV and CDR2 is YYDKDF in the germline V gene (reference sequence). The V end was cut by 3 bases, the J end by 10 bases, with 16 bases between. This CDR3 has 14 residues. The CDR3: CATSRELLAREQFF. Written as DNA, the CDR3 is TGTGCCACCAGCAGGGAACTACTAGCACGGGAGCAGTTCTTC.

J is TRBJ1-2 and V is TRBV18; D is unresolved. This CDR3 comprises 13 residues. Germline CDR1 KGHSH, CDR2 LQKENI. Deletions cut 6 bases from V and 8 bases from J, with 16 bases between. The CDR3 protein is CASSPDTQLGYTF. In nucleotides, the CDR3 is TGTGCCAGCTCCCCAGATACCCAGTTGGGCTACACCTTC.

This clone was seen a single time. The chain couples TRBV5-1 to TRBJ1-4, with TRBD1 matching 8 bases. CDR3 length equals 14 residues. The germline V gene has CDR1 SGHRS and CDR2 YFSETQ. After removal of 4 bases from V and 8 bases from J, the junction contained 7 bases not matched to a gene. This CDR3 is CASSRDRGREKLFF. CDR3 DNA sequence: TGCGCCAGCAGCCGAGACAGGGGACGGGAAAAACTGTTTTTT. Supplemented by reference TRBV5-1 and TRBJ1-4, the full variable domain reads KAGVTQTPRYLIKTRGQQVTLSCSPISGHRSVSWYQQTPGQGLQFLFEYFSETQRNKGNFPGRFSGRQFSNSRSEMNVSTLELGDSALYLCASSRDRGREKLFFGSGTQLSVL.

The CDR3 loop is CASSTGVNLGSGGEQYF. In DNA, the CDR3 is TGTGCCAGCAGCACCGGGGTGAATTTGGGTTCCGGAGGTGAGCAGTACTTC. The J gene is TRBJ2-7, the V gene TRBV11-2; TRBD2 might be the D (5 bases). Germline assignment: CDR1 SGHAT and CDR2 FQNNGV. The CDR3 covers 17 residues. V gave up 5 bases and J gave up 7 bases, with 27 bases separating them.